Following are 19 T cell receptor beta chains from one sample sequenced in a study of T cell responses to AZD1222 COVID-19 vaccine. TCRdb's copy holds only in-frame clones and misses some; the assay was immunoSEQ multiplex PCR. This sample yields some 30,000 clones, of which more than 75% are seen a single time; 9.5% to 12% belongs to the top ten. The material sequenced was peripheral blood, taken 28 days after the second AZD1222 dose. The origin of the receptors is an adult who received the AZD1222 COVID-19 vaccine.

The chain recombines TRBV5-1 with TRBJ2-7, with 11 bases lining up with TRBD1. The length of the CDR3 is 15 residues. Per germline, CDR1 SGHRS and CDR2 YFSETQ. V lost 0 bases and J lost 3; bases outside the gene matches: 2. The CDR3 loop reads CASSLAGTGGYEQYF. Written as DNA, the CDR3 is TGCGCCAGCAGCTTGGCCGGGACAGGGGGCTACGAGCAGTACTTC.

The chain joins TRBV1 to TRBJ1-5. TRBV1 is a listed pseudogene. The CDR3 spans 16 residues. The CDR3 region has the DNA TGCACCAGCAGCCCCCAGGGGGGGGATAGCAATCAGCCCCAGCATTTT. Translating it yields CTSSPQGGDSNQPQHF.

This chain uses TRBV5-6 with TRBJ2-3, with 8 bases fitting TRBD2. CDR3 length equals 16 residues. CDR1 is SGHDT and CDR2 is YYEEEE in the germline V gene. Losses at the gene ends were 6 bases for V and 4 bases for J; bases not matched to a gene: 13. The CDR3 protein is CASTLTAGGNADTQYF. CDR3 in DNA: TGTGCCAGCACCCTTACTGCGGGGGGCAACGCAGATACGCAGTATTTT.

The CDR3 reads CASSFTGKAGELFF. CDR3 DNA sequence: TGTGCCAGCAGCTTTACAGGGAAGGCCGGGGAGCTGTTTTTT. V is TRBV5-5 and J is TRBJ2-2, with D tentatively TRBD1 (6 bases). Trimming pared 2 bases from V and 6 bases from J, leaving 11 bases between. Looked up from germline, CDR1 is SGHKS and CDR2 is YYEKEE (reference sequence). This CDR3 contains 14 residues.

CDR3 nucleotides: TGTGCCAGCAGCTTAACGAACACCGGGGAGCTGTTTTTT. Its translation: CASSLTNTGELFF. The chain combines TRBV7-9 with TRBJ2-2; D remains unclear. V was trimmed by 2 bases and J by 0 bases, leaving 1 base between them. Germline values: CDR1 SEHNR, CDR2 FQNEAQ (reference sequence). CDR3 size: 13 residues.

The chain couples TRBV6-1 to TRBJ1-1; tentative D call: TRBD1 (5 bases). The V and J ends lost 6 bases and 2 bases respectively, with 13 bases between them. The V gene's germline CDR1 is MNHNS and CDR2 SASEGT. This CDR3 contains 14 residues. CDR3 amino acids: CASSTSGSNTEAFF. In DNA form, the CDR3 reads TGTGCCAGCAGCACGTCAGGGTCTAACACTGAAGCTTTCTTT.

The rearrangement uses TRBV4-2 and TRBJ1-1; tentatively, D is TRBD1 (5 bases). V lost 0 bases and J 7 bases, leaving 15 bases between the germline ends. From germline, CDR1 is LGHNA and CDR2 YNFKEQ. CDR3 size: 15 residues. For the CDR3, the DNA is TGTGCCAGCAGCCAAGATGGGGATCGGACAATTGAAGCTTTCTTT. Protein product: CASSQDGDRTIEAFF.

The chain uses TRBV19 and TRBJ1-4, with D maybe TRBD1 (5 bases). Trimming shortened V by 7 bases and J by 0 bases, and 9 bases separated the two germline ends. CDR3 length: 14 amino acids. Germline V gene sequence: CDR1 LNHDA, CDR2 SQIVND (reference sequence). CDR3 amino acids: CASMEGATNEKLFF. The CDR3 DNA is TGTGCCAGTATGGAAGGGGCAACTAATGAAAAACTGTTTTTT.

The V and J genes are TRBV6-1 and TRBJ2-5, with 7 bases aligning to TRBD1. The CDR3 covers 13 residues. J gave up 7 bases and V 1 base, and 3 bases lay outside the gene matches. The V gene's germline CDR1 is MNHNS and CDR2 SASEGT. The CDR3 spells CASSEGQGRTQYF. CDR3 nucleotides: TGTGCCAGCAGTGAAGGACAGGGCCGGACCCAGTACTTC.

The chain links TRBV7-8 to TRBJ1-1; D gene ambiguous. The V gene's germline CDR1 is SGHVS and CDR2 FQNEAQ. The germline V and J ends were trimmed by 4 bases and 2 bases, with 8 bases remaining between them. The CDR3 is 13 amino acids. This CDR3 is CASSSQPNTEAFF. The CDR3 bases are TGTGCCAGCAGCTCTCAACCCAACACTGAAGCTTTCTTT.

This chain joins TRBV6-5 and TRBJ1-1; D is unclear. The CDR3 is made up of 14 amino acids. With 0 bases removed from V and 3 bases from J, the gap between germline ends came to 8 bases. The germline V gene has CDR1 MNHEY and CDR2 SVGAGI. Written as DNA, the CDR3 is TGTGCCAGCAGTTACTCCGGACGGGACACTGAAGCTTTCTTT. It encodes CASSYSGRDTEAFF.

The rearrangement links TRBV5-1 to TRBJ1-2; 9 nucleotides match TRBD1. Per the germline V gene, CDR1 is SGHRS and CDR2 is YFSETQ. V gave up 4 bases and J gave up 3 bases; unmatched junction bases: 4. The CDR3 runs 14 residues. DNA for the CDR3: TGCGCCAGCAGCCATACAGGGGGCGACTATGGCTACACCTTC. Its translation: CASSHTGGDYGYTF. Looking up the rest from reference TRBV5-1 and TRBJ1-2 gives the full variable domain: KAGVTQTPRYLIKTRGQQVTLSCSPISGHRSVSWYQQTPGQGLQFLFEYFSETQRNKGNFPGRFSGRQFSNSRSEMNVSTLELGDSALYLCASSHTGGDYGYTFGSGTRLTVV.

CDR3 nucleotides: TGTGCCAGCAGCCCCGGACTAGCGGGAGGGCGCGGTGAGCAGTTCTTC. It codes for CASSPGLAGGRGEQFF. The chain couples TRBV5-5 to TRBJ2-1, with 15 nucleotides matching TRBD2. V lost 4 bases, J lost 9 bases, and 8 bases stayed unmatched. Germline values: CDR1 SGHKS, CDR2 YYEKEE (reference sequence). The CDR3 totals 16 residues. Looking up the rest from reference TRBV5-5 and TRBJ2-1 gives the full variable domain: DAGVTQSPTHLIKTRGQQVTLRCSPISGHKSVSWYQQVLGQGPQFIFQYYEKEERGRGNFPDRFSARQFPNYSSELNVNALLLGDSALYLCASSPGLAGGRGEQFFGPGTRLTVL.

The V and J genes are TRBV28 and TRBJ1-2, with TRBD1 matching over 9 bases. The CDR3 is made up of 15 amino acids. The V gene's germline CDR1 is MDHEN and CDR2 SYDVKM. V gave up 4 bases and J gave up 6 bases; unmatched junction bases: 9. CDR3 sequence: CASSSTGGASNGYTF. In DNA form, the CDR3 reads TGTGCCAGCAGTTCAACAGGGGGCGCGTCCAATGGCTACACCTTC.

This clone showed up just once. The CDR3, as DNA: TGTGCCAGCAGCTTTCGGGAAGGGGAGACCCAGTACTTC. Its translation is CASSFREGETQYF. The rearrangement joins TRBV7-2 to TRBJ2-5; maybe TRBD2 (5 bases). Germline V gene sequence: CDR1 SGHTA, CDR2 FQGNSA. CDR3 size: 13 residues. Between the trimmed V and J ends, which lost 3 bases and 5 bases, there was a span of 10 bases.

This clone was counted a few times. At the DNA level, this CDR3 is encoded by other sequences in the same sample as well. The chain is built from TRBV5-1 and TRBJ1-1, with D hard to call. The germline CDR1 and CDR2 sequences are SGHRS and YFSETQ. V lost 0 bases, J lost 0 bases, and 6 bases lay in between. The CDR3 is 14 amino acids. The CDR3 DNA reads TGCGCCAGCAGCTTGGATGGGCTGAACACTGAAGCTTTCTTT. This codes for CASSLDGLNTEAFF.

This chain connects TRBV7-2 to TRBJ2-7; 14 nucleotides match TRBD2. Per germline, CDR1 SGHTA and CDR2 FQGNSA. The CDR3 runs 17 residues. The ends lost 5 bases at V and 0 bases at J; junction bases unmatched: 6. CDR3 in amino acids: CASSQGLAGGSSYEQYF. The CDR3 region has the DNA TGTGCCAGCAGCCAAGGACTAGCGGGAGGTAGCTCCTACGAGCAGTACTTC.

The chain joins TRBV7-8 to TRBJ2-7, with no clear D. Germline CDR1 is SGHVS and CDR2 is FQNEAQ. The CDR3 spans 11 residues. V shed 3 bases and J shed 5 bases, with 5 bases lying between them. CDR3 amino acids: CASSFVHEQYF. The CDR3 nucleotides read TGTGCCAGCAGCTTCGTGCACGAGCAGTACTTC.

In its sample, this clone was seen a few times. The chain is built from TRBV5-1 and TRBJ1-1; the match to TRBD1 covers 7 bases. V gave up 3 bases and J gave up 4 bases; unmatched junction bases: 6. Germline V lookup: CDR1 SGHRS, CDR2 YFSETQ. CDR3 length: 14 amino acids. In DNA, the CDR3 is TGCGCCAGCAGCTCGATACAGGGGAGCACTGAAGCTTTCTTT. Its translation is CASSSIQGSTEAFF.